The next 13 T cell receptor beta chains were all read from a single sample in a study of T cell responses to AZD1222 COVID-19 vaccine. The table came from immunoSEQ multiplex PCR; TCRdb's copy has only in-frame clones and leaves some out. Here the sample spans around 130,000 clones, over 90% being singletons. The sample was peripheral blood, taken on day 0 of AZD1222 vaccination. The receptors shown here come from an adult in good health.

Points on this clone: The identical CDR3 is also encoded by other nucleotide sequences in the sample. The gene calls are TRBV5-1 and TRBJ2-7; 10 nucleotides line up with TRBD1. The CDR3 extends over 14 amino acids. Trimming removed 5 bases from V and 3 bases from J; junction bases left unmatched: 5. Per the germline V gene, CDR1 is SGHRS and CDR2 is YFSETQ. The CDR3 coding sequence is TGCGCCAGCAGTCCCCGGACAGGGGGCTACGAGCAGTACTTC. Amino acids: CASSPRTGGYEQYF.

The rearrangement links TRBV30 to TRBJ2-1; D may be TRBD2 (5 bases). V lost 4 bases to trimming and J lost 2 bases, with 12 bases between them. The V gene's germline CDR1 is GTSNPN and CDR2 SVGIG (reference sequence). This CDR3 contains 14 residues. CDR3 in amino acids: CAWNRGRAYNEQFF. The CDR3 coding sequence is TGTGCCTGGAATCGGGGAAGGGCCTACAATGAGCAGTTCTTC.

CDR3 amino acids: CAWSASRTFLHNSPLHF. The DNA of the CDR3 is TGTGCCTGGAGTGCCTCCAGGACTTTCCTACATAATTCACCCCTCCACTTT. V and J are TRBV30 and TRBJ1-6; D is uncertain. This CDR3 has 17 residues. With 1 base removed from V and 5 bases from J, the gap between germline ends came to 18 bases. Per the germline V gene, CDR1 is GTSNPN and CDR2 is SVGIG (reference sequence).

The V and J genes are TRBV7-2 and TRBJ2-5, with 7 bases identical to TRBD2. The V and J ends lost 4 bases and 2 bases, in that order; junction bases with no gene match: 4. The CDR3 is made up of 14 amino acids. CDR1 and CDR2 from the germline V gene are SGHTA and FQGNSA. The CDR3: CASSSEAGQETQYF. CDR3 nucleotide sequence: TGTGCCAGCAGCTCTGAAGCGGGACAAGAGACCCAGTACTTC. Filled out from reference TRBV7-2 and TRBJ2-5, the complete variable domain reads GAGVSQSPSNKVTEKGKDVELRCDPISGHTALYWYRQSLGQGLEFLIYFQGNSAPDKSGLPSDRFSAERTGGSVSTLTIQRTQQEDSAVYLCASSSEAGQETQYFGPGTRLLVL.

The gene calls are TRBV10-3 and TRBJ2-7; 8 bases agree with TRBD1. J lost 2 bases, V lost 10 bases, and 10 bases had no gene match. The CDR3 sequence is 14 residues long. Germline loops: CDR1 ENHRY, CDR2 SYGVKD. CDR3 sequence reads: CASAGQALAYEQYF. The CDR3 nucleotides read TGTGCCAGCGCGGGACAGGCTTTAGCCTACGAGCAGTACTTC.

CDR3 nucleotides: TGTGCCAGCTGGGAGGAGGGGGAGAGCACAGATACGCAGTATTTT. Protein sequence: CASWEEGESTDTQYF. J is TRBJ2-3 and V is TRBV5-4; D possibly matches TRBD1 or TRBD2 (6 bases each). Trimming took 7 bases from V and 0 from J, leaving 15 bases between them. The CDR3 loop spans 15 amino acids. The V gene's germline CDR1 is SGHNT and CDR2 YYREEE (reference sequence).

This clone was seen once. The chain employs TRBV5-1 and TRBJ2-7, with a possible D match to TRBD1 (5 bases). The V end lost 5 bases, the J end lost 0 bases, and 21 bases lay between the germline ends. Germline CDR1 and CDR2: SGHRS and YFSETQ. This CDR3 region has 17 residues. CDR3 coding DNA: TGCGCCAGCAGGGGGAATGTTCAGGGAACCAACTCCTACGAGCAGTACTTC. Residues: CASRGNVQGTNSYEQYF.

The V gene is TRBV9, the J gene TRBJ1-6; D ambiguous. Deletions cut 4 bases from V and 6 bases from J, with 5 bases between. The germline V gene encodes CDR1 SGDLS and CDR2 YYNGEE. The length of the CDR3 is 12 residues. The CDR3 DNA reads as TGTGCCAGCAGCACCCGTAATTCACCCCTCCACTTT. Residues: CASSTRNSPLHF.

V usage is TRBV11-2 and J usage is TRBJ2-1; 8 nucleotides align to TRBD2. The CDR3 covers 15 residues. The V gene's germline CDR1 is SGHAT and CDR2 FQNNGV. The ends lost 2 bases at V and 4 bases at J; junction bases unmatched: 4. For the CDR3, the DNA is TGTGCCAGCAGCTTAACGGGACTAGTTTACAATGAGCAGTTCTTC. Translated: CASSLTGLVYNEQFF. Looking up the rest from reference TRBV11-2 and TRBJ2-1 gives the full variable domain: EAGVAQSPRYKIIEKRQSVAFWCNPISGHATLYWYQQILGQGPKLLIQFQNNGVVDDSQLPKDRFSAERLKGVDSTLKIQPAKLEDSAVYLCASSLTGLVYNEQFFGPGTRLTVL.

The genes are TRBV6-5 and TRBJ2-7; 8 bases agree with TRBD2. The junction had 2 bases not matched to a gene; V was cut back by 6 bases and J by 4 bases. This CDR3 comprises 12 residues. Germline V gene sequence: CDR1 MNHEY, CDR2 SVGAGI. The chain's CDR3 is CASRLAVYEQYF. CDR3 DNA sequence: TGTGCCAGCAGACTAGCGGTTTACGAGCAGTACTTC.

The gene calls are TRBV10-3 and TRBJ2-2; 8 nucleotides match TRBD2. This CDR3 is built from 15 residues. Unmatched junction bases numbered 4, after V lost 4 bases and J lost 3 bases. Germline-derived CDR1 and CDR2 are ENHRY and SYGVKD. The CDR3 is CAISGSGKDTGELFF. The CDR3 bases are TGTGCCATCAGTGGTAGCGGGAAGGACACCGGGGAGCTGTTTTTT.

The chain joins TRBV4-1 to TRBJ2-1; a possible D gene is TRBD1 (6 bases). The germline V gene has CDR1 MGHRA and CDR2 YSYEKL. V lost 3 bases and J 0 bases, leaving 9 bases between the germline ends. This CDR3 is 15 amino acids long. The CDR3 spells CASSQDSPSYNEQFF. CDR3 in DNA: TGCGCCAGCAGCCAGGACAGTCCCTCCTACAATGAGCAGTTCTTC.

This clone was found once. In DNA, the CDR3 is TGTGCCAGCACACGGGGGAAGGCTAACGAGCAGTACTTC. It specifies CASTRGKANEQYF. The chain is built from TRBV2 and TRBJ2-7; weak D call: TRBD2 (6 bases). CDR3 length equals 13 residues. Deletions cut 7 bases from V and 5 bases from J, with 15 bases between. Germline V gene sequence: CDR1 SNHLY, CDR2 FYNNEI. Full variable domain (remainder filled in from reference TRBV2 and TRBJ2-7): EPEVTQTPSHQVTQMGQEVILRCVPISNHLYFYWYRQILGQKVEFLVSFYNNEISEKSEIFDDQFSVERPDGSNFTLKIRSTKLEDSAMYFCASTRGKANEQYFGPGTRLTVT.